The subject of this entry is one T cell receptor (beta chain). This sample was included in a study of cytomegalovirus exposure and HLA in healthy donors. The CDR3 has 14 residues. The V gene's germline CDR1 is MNHNS and CDR2 SASEGT. Trimming shortened V by 6 bases and J by 2 bases, and 14 bases separated the two germline ends. Assay: immunoSEQ multiplex PCR; the TCRdb copy retains only in-frame clones and omits some. The data hold 130,000 to 150,000 clones, with 70% to 90% observed a single time. The chain recombines TRBV6-1 with TRBJ2-7, with a weak D call TRBD1 (6 bases). Sequencing was performed on PBMCs. The sequence came from a young woman in good health and CMV-seropositive. The CDR3 bases are TGTGCCAGCAGGCCGACGGGGACAACCTACGAGCAGTACTTC. Protein product: CASRPTGTTYEQYF.